The clone carrying this T cell receptor (beta chain) has at least ten counts. These data come from a study of human T cells and chemical hapten exposure. Per the germline V gene, CDR1 is MDHEN and CDR2 is SYDVKM. The CDR3 is 14 amino acids. Germline trimming cut 9 bases from V and 4 bases from J; bases unmatched to any gene: 8. Time point denoted: patch test 1, 2 weeks after DPC sensitization. Treatment given: therapeutic diphenylcyclopropenone sensitization with weekly scalp DPC. Extraction of total RNA was performed on unfractionated whole blood. TCRdb reprocessed the RACE reads with MiXCR, giving one entry per CDR3 protein. Among 300,000 to 350,000 distinct CDR3 sequences listed, under 8% were seen once.

This sequence joins TRBV28 and TRBJ2-3; 9 bases line up with TRBD1. Sequences were derived from whole blood, sampled in connection with sensitization to the hapten diphenylcyclopropenone (DPC). The receptor's source is a woman aged 18-29 years with alopecia areata. Some clones in this sample may be carry-over from other donors' samples. The CDR3 region has the DNA TGTGCCAGTGCTCCGGGACAGGGTCCAGATACGCAGTATTTT. Its translation: CASAPGQGPDTQYF.